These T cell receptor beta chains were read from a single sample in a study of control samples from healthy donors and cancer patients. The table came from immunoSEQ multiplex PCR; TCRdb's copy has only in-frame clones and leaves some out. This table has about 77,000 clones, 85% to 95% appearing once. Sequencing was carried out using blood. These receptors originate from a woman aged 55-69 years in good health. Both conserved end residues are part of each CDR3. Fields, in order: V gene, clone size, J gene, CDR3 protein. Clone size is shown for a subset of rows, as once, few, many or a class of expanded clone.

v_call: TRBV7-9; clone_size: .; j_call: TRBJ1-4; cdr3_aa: CASSPWGVATNEKLFF
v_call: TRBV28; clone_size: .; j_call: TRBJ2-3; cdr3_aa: CASSSAGGPGDTQYF
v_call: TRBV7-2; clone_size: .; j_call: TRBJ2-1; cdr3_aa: CASSLGLAVYNEQFF
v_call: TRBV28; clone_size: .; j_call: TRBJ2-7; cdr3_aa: CASSSFYEQYF
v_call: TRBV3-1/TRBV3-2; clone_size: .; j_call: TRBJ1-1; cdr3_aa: CASSLKSIDRTLGNTEAFF
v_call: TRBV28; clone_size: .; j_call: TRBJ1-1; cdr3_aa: CASSAGQGFTEAFF
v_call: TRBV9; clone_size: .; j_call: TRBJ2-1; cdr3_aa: CASSPGLAGVLEQFF
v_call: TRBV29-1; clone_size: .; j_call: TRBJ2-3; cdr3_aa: CSVVLGLAADTQYF
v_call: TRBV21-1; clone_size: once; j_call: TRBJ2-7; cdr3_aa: CASNESSYEQYF
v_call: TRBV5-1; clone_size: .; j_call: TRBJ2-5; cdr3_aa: CASSPGLAGEETQYF
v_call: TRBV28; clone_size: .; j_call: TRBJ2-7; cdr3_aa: CASSLADPVGQYF
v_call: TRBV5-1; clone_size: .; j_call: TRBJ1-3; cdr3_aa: CASSEHAGGGNTIYF
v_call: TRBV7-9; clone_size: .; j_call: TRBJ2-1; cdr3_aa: CASSWSGTSGTNEQFF
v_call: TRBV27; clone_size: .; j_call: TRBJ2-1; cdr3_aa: CASSYWTGNNEQFF
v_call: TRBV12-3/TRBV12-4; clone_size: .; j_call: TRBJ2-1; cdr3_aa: CASSSLREQFF
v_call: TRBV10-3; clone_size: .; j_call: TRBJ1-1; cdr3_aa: CAISAGGRDTEAFF
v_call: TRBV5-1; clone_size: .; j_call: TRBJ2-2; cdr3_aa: CASSSTGTPNTGELFF
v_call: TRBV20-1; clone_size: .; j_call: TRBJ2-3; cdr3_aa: CSASWKAGVGDTQYF
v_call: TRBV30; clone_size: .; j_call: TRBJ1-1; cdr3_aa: CACQTGSSTEAFF
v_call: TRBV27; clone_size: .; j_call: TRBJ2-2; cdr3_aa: CASSPGTPINTGELFF
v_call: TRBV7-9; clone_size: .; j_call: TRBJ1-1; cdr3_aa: CASSFEGMNTEAFF
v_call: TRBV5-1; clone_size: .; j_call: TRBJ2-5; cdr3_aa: CASSSGRTQETQYF
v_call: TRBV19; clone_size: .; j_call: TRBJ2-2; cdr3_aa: CASSIVPGRAGELFF
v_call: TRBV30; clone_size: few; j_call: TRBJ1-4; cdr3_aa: CAWSLQGGEKLFF
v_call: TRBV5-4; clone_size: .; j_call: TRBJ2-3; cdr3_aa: CASSFWGTDTQYF
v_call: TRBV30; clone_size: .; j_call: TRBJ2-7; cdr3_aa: CAWRTGTGSYEQYF
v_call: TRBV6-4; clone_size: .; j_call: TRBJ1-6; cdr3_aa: CASSDYLGQRNSPLHF
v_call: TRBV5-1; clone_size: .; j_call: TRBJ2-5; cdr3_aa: CASSDERQETQYF
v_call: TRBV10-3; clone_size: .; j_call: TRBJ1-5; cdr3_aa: CAISESTRGNGQPQHF
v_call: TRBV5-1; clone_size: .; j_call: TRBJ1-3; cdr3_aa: CASSPGGAGNTIYF
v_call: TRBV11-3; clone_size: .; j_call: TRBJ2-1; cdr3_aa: CASSLAATSGNEQFF